This T cell receptor (beta chain) was captured in a study of CD8+ T cells in alopecia areata. Germline values: CDR1 SEHNR, CDR2 FQNEAQ (reference sequence). This CDR3 is built from 14 residues. The V end lost 4 bases, the J end lost 5 bases, and 14 bases lay between the germline ends. Sequencing used cDNA as its template, made by extracting RNA and reverse transcribing it. Sequencing used immunoSEQ multiplex PCR; TCRdb keeps in-frame clones, though not all of them. The table shows 95,000 to 150,000 clones, with 53% occurring only once. Treatment defined: oral pan-JAK inhibitor, 5-10 mg twice daily. This TCR was recovered from a human donor with alopecia areata. The gene calls are TRBV7-9 and TRBJ2-5; D may be TRBD1 or TRBD2 (6 bases each). The sequences come from CD4+ T cells sorted from blood, collected at week 4, from a patient treated with tofacitinib. This chain's CDR3 is CASSSGGQGETQYF. The CDR3 nucleotides are TGTGCCAGCAGCTCCGGGGGCCAGGGGGAGACCCAGTACTTC. Full variable domain (rest looked up from reference TRBV7-9 and TRBJ2-5): DTGVSQNPRHKITKRGQNVTFRCDPISEHNRLYWYRQTLGQGPEFLTYFQNEAQLEKSRLLSDRFSAERPKGSFSTLEIQRTEQGDSAMYLCASSSGGQGETQYFGPGTRLLVL.